A selection of T cell receptor beta chains follows, all from one sample in a study of identical twins. TCRdb itself ran the 5' RACE reads through MiXCR, one entry per CDR3 protein. The sample includes approximately 600,000 distinct CDR3 sequences, under 8.5% of them seen just once. A further study also used this sample, focusing on yellow fever vaccine responses in identical twins.

The sample was PBMCs. Receptor source: a woman aged 18 to 35 in good health. Both conserved end residues are part of each CDR3. The D gene is left open where the match is weak. Part of the rows lack a size; the others show once, few, many or a class for expanded clones.

D,J,V,size,CDR3,DNA
TRBD2,TRBJ2-1,TRBV4-1,many,CASSHGRTSGDVYEQFF,TGCGCCAGCAGCCACGGTAGGACTAGCGGGGACGTGTATGAGCAGTTCTTC
TRBD1,TRBJ1-2,TRBV6-1,NA,CASSRGQLTNYGYTF,TGTGCCAGCAGCCGGGGACAGCTTACAAACTATGGCTACACCTTC
NA,TRBJ1-5,TRBV6-4,many,CASSKAVGGVGNSNQPQHF,TGTGCCAGCAGTAAAGCTGTGGGGGGGGTCGGCAATAGCAATCAGCCCCAGCATTTT
TRBD1,TRBJ2-3,TRBV15,few,CATSRDWLVGTGPSPRLADTQYF,TGTGCCACCAGCAGAGATTGGCTCGTGGGGACAGGACCTTCTCCTCGTTTGGCAGATACGCAGTATTTT
TRBD1,TRBJ2-2,TRBV3-1,few,CATSPNRGQGSTGELFF,TGTGCCACCAGCCCTAATCGAGGACAGGGAAGCACCGGGGAGCTGTTTTTT
TRBD2,TRBJ2-1,TRBV11-2,NA,CASTTIAGGSRNEQFF,TGTGCCAGCACCACGATAGCGGGAGGGTCGCGGAATGAGCAGTTCTTC
NA,TRBJ1-2,TRBV3-1,NA,CASSQRTGNYGYTF,TGTGCCAGCAGCCAGAGAACAGGGAACTATGGCTACACCTTC
TRBD1,TRBJ2-4,TRBV20-1,few,CSTDRELAKNIQYF,TGCAGTACTGACAGGGAACTGGCCAAAAACATTCAGTACTTC
NA,TRBJ2-1,TRBV20-1,few,CSARTPGRSVNEQFF,TGCAGTGCTAGAACCCCCGGGAGATCGGTCAATGAGCAGTTCTTC
TRBD1,TRBJ1-1,TRBV6-5,few,CASSYSDRANTEAFF,TGTGCCAGCAGTTACTCAGACAGGGCGAACACTGAAGCTTTCTTT